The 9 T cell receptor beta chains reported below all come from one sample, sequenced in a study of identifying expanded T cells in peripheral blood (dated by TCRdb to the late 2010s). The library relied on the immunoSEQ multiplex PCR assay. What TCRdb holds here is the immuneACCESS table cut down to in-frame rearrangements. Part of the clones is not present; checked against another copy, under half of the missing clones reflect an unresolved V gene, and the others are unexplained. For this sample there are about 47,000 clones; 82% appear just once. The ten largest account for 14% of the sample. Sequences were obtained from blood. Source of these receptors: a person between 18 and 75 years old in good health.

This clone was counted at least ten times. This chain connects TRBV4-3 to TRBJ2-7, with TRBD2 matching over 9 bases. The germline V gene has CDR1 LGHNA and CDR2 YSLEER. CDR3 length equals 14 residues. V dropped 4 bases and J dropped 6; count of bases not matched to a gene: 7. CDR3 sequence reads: CASSRWTSAPEQYF. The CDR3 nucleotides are TGCGCCAGCAGCCGCTGGACTAGCGCACCCGAGCAGTACTTC.

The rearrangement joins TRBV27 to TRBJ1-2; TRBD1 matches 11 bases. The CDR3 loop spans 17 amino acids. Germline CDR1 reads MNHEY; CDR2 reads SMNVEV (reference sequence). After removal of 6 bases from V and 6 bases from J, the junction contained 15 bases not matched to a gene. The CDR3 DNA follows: TGTGCCAGCAGCCTATGGGGATCGGGGACAGGGGGAAATGGCTACACCTTC. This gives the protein CASSLWGSGTGGNGYTF.

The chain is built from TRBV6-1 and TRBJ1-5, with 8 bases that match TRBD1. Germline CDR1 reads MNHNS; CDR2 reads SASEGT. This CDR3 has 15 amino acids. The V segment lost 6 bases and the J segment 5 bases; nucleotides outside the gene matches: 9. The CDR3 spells CASSAETGADQPQHF. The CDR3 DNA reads TGTGCCAGCAGCGCTGAGACAGGGGCAGATCAGCCCCAGCATTTT.

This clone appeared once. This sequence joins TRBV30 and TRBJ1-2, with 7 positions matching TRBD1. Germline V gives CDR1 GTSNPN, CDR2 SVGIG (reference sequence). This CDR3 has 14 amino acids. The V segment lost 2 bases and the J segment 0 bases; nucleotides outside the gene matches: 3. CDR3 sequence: CAWSRTGANYGYTF. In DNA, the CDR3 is TGTGCCTGGAGTCGGACAGGAGCTAACTATGGCTACACCTTC.

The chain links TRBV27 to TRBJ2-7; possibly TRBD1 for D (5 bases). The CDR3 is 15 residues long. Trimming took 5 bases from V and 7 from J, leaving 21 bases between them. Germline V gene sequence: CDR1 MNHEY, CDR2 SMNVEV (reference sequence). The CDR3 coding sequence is TGTGCCAGCAGTCTTTCCCTGGGTCCCCAGGGTGAGCAGTACTTC. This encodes CASSLSLGPQGEQYF.

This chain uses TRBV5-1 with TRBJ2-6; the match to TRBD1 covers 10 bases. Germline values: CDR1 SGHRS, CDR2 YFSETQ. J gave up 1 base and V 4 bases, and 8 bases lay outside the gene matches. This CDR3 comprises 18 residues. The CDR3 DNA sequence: TGCGCCAGCAGCCCTGGACAGGGGGTAAGATCTGGGGCCAACGTCCTGACTTTC. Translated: CASSPGQGVRSGANVLTF.

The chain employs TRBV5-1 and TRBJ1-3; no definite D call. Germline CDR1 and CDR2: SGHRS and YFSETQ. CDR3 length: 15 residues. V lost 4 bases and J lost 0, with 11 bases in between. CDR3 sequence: CASSPSVVSGNTIYF. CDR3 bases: TGCGCCAGCAGCCCCTCGGTAGTCTCTGGAAACACCATATATTTT. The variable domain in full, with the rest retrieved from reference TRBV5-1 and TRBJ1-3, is KAGVTQTPRYLIKTRGQQVTLSCSPISGHRSVSWYQQTPGQGLQFLFEYFSETQRNKGNFPGRFSGRQFSNSRSEMNVSTLELGDSALYLCASSPSVVSGNTIYFGEGSWLTVV.

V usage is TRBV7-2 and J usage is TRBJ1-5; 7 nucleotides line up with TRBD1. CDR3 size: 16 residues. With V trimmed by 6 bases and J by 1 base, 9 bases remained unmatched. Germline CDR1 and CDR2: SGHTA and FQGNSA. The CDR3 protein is CASSPLGTVSNQPQHF. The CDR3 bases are TGTGCCAGCAGTCCCCTGGGGACAGTAAGCAATCAGCCCCAGCATTTT.

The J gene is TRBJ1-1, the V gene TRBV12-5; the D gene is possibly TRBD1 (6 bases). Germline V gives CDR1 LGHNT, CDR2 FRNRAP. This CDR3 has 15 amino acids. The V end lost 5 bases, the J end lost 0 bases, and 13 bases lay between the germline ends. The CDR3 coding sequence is TGTGCTAGTGGTGTCATGACAGGTCTGAACACTGAAGCTTTCTTT. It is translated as CASGVMTGLNTEAFF.